The sequence of this T cell receptor (beta chain) was determined in a study of Ad26.COV2.S vaccination and SARS-CoV-2 variants. The study's findings and limits: Responses of spike-specific T cells (both CD8+ and CD4+) reportedly showed substantial breadth after vaccination.

Notes on this clone: The antigen is unknown.

This CDR3 comprises 14 residues. Germline assignment: CDR1 SNHLY and CDR2 FYNNEI. V was trimmed by 7 bases and J by 1 base, leaving 13 bases between them. Treatment specified: some 20 received Ad26.COV2.S at low or high dose, single or two shots; roughly 5 received placebo; per-sample allocation not given. Samples came from day 63 after the first vaccine or placebo injection. The sample came from a Boston adult aged 18-55 years. Clones were sequenced by immunoSEQ multiplex PCR, and TCRdb holds only the in-frame ones, with some missing. The sample records about 350,000 clones, approximately 90% being singletons.

The TCR was taken from a person between 18 and 59 years old who received the Ad26.COV2.S COVID-19 vaccine or a placebo. The sample consisted of peripheral blood, taken in a trial of Ad26.COV2.S vaccine versus placebo. The chain joins TRBV2 to TRBJ2-5; perhaps TRBD1 as D (5 bases). CDR3 residues: CASKRQYLQETQYF. Written as DNA, the CDR3 is TGTGCCAGCAAGAGACAGTATCTCCAAGAGACCCAGTACTTC.